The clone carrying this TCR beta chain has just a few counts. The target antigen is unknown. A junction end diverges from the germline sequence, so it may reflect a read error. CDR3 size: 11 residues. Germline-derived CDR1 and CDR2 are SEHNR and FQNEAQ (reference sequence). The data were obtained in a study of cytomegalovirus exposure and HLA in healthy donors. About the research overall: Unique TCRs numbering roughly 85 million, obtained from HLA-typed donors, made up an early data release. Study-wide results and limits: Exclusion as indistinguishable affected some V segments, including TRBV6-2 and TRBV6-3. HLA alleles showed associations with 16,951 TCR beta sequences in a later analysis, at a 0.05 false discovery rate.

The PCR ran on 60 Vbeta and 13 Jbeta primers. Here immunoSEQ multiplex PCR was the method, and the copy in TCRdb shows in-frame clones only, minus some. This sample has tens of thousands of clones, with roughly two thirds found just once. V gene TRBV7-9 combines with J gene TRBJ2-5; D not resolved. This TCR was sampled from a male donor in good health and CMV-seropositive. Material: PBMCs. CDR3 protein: CSSSFRETQYF. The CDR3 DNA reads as TGTTCCAGCAGCTTCCGAGAGACCCAGTACTTC.